What follows is one TCR beta chain and its context. The antigen is undetermined. V gave up 6 bases and J gave up 1 base, with 19 bases separating them. The germline gives CDR1 SQVTM, CDR2 ANQGSEA. The CDR3 is 15 residues long. The record originates from a study of beta chain features in type 1 diabetes. The sequenced template was cDNA made from the entire isolated RNA. TCRdb's table, derived via immunoSEQ multiplex PCR, lists solely in-frame clones and lacks some. The sample lists about 360,000 clones; roughly 12% were seen once. Findings of the study overall: Although PCR might favor shorter templates, it would do so equally in patients and controls.

The gene calls are TRBV29-1 and TRBJ2-7; possibly TRBD2 for D (6 bases). The sequencing input was naive CD4+ T cells from blood. The sequence came from a man younger than 35 in good health. Written as DNA, the CDR3 is TGCAGCGTCCACTGGGCCGGGACTGTGTCCTACGAGCAGTACTTC. Encoded protein: CSVHWAGTVSYEQYF.